The next 16 T cell receptor beta chains were all read from a single sample in a study of T-cell memory formation after mild COVID-19. TCRdb used MiXCR to reprocess the 5' RACE reads, holding one entry per CDR3 protein. The table lists 110,000 to 150,000 distinct CDR3 sequences, less than 25% of them singletons. The sample comprised PBMCs or a T cell subset sorted from them (not recorded which). These receptors originate from an adult woman who had mild COVID-19 (a few samples of this study predate the infection). Cell type and time point are not known.

The V call is TRBV9, the J call TRBJ1-2, with 12 bases fitting TRBD1. Germline CDR1 and CDR2: SGDLS and YYNGEE. This CDR3 contains 15 residues. With V trimmed by 0 bases and J by 8 bases, 5 bases remained unmatched. As DNA, the CDR3 is TGTGCCAGCAGCGTAGGCGGGACAGGGGGCCAAGGCTACACCTTC. Translated: CASSVGGTGGQGYTF.

The chain is built from TRBV12-3 or TRBV12-4 and TRBJ2-5; TRBD1 agrees at 7 bases. V lost 0 bases and J lost 0; bases outside the gene matches: 1. This CDR3 is 15 amino acids long. The CDR3 is CASSLAGTDQETQYF. The CDR3 DNA is TGTGCCAGCAGTTTAGCTGGGACAGACCAAGAGACCCAGTACTTC.

The chain recombines TRBV7-2 with TRBJ2-2; 11 bases fit TRBD2. V lost 5 bases to trimming and J lost 0 bases; unmatched junction nucleotides: 8. CDR3 size: 18 residues. CDR1 and CDR2 (germline): SGHTA, FQGNSA. CDR3 in amino acids: CASSPGLADHANTGELFF. The CDR3 DNA sequence: TGTGCCAGCAGCCCGGGACTAGCGGACCACGCGAACACCGGGGAGCTGTTTTTT.

This clonotype has a handful of counts. The rearrangement uses TRBV3-1 and TRBJ2-7, with 8 nucleotides matching TRBD2. Germline CDR1 and CDR2: LGHDT and YNNKEL (reference sequence). The CDR3 spans 17 residues. The trim removed 0 bases at V and 4 bases at J, leaving 11 bases unmatched. The CDR3 bases are TGTGCCAGCAGCCAAGATCTCCCGGCGGGGGGAATTTACGAGCAGTACTTC. Translated: CASSQDLPAGGIYEQYF.

This clonotype was counted only a few times. The chain combines TRBV29-1 with TRBJ2-7; 10 bases line up with TRBD1. The germline CDR1 and CDR2 sequences are SQVTM and ANQGSEA. The CDR3 length is 16 residues. With V trimmed by 1 base and J by 3 bases, 9 bases remained unmatched. CDR3 bases: TGCAGCGTTGAAGGGGATTGGGACAGGGGAAACTACGAGCAGTACTTC. This translates into CSVEGDWDRGNYEQYF.

The chain recombines TRBV25-1 with TRBJ2-2, with TRBD1 matching 11 bases. Germline V gives CDR1 MGHDK, CDR2 SYGVNS. The CDR3 runs to 14 residues. With 8 bases clipped from V and 4 bases from J, the junction kept 3 bases outside the gene matches. CDR3 in amino acids: CASGGTGGTGELFF. In nucleotides, the CDR3 is TGTGCCAGCGGCGGGACAGGGGGCACCGGGGAGCTGTTTTTT.

The CDR3 region is CASSPTGPQEEQYF. The CDR3 bases are TGTGCCAGCAGCCCTACGGGTCCCCAGGAGGAGCAGTACTTC. J is TRBJ2-7 and V is TRBV9; D is unresolved. In germline, CDR1 is SGDLS, CDR2 YYNGEE. The CDR3 spans 14 residues. V was shortened by 4 bases and J by 7 bases, with 18 bases between the two germline ends.

There are a few counts of this clonotype. The chain joins TRBV29-1 to TRBJ2-7; 7 bases map to TRBD2. V lost 0 bases to trimming and J lost 4 bases; unmatched junction nucleotides: 12. In germline, CDR1 is SQVTM, CDR2 ANQGSEA. CDR3 length: 16 residues. The CDR3 sequence is CSVEDTKAGVGYEQYF. CDR3 DNA sequence: TGCAGCGTTGAAGATACAAAGGCGGGAGTGGGGTACGAGCAGTACTTC.

The rearrangement joins TRBV5-1 to TRBJ1-6, with a weak D call TRBD1 (6 bases). Germline lookup yields CDR1 SGHRS and CDR2 YFSETQ. This CDR3 spans 14 amino acids. Trimming took 6 bases from V and 12 from J, leaving 19 bases between them. CDR3 in DNA: TGCGCCAGCACCGGAGGTGCAGGGGAATTACCCCTCCACTTT. Protein sequence: CASTGGAGELPLHF.

This sequence joins TRBV6-2 or TRBV6-3 and TRBJ2-1; D is ambiguous. Trimming left V 2 bases short and J 0 bases short, with 8 bases between. The CDR3 sequence is 15 residues long. Germline CDR1 MNHEY, CDR2 SVGEGT. The CDR3 DNA follows: TGTGCCAGCAGTTACAGTTTAGGCTCCTACAATGAGCAGTTCTTC. Translation gives CASSYSLGSYNEQFF.

The rearrangement links TRBV7-2 to TRBJ2-3, with 9 bases that match TRBD2. Germline CDR1 and CDR2: SGHTA and FQGNSA. The ends lost 4 bases at V and 6 bases at J; junction bases unmatched: 17. The CDR3 has 18 amino acids. The CDR3 nucleotides read TGTGCCAGCAGCTCTGAAGCGGGGGGTCACGGGGAGGTGGATACGCAGTATTTT. Translated, it gives CASSSEAGGHGEVDTQYF.

The gene calls are TRBV10-3 and TRBJ2-1, with D tentatively TRBD1 (5 bases). The germline V and J ends were trimmed by 1 base and 9 bases, with 13 bases remaining between them. The CDR3 totals 14 residues. The V gene's germline CDR1 is ENHRY and CDR2 SYGVKD. The CDR3, as DNA: TGTGCCATCAGTGAGTGGCAGGGCCCCGGTGAGCAGTTCTTC. Its protein is CAISEWQGPGEQFF.

J is TRBJ1-1 and V is TRBV7-2; 9 nucleotides agree with TRBD1. V trimming: 8 bases; J trimming: 1 base; junction bases outside the gene matches: 5. The CDR3 spans 14 residues. Looked up from germline, CDR1 is SGHTA and CDR2 is FQGNSA. In nucleotides, the CDR3 is TGTGCCAGCCTCTGGGGACAGGGGAACACTGAAGCTTTCTTT. Protein product: CASLWGQGNTEAFF.

This chain uses TRBV29-1 with TRBJ1-1; D is unresolved. CDR3 size: 16 residues. Germline V gene data show CDR1 as SQVTM and CDR2 as ANQGSEA. Trimming took off 0 bases at V and 5 bases at J, with 19 bases between the two ends. DNA of the CDR3: TGCAGCGTTGAAGATCTCGGCCGCGGGCTAGGAACTGAAGCTTTCTTT. Its protein product is CSVEDLGRGLGTEAFF.

This clonotype was detected only a few times. The V gene is TRBV12-3 or TRBV12-4, the J gene TRBJ2-7; D unresolved. V shed 1 base and J shed 2 bases, with 12 bases lying between them. This CDR3 is built from 15 residues. CDR3 protein: CASSLGVFVTYEQYF. The CDR3 region has the DNA TGTGCCAGCAGTTTAGGGGTGTTCGTCACCTACGAGCAGTACTTC.

V is TRBV5-5 and J is TRBJ2-2; perhaps TRBD1 as D (5 bases). The germline gives CDR1 SGHKS, CDR2 YYEKEE (reference sequence). V dropped 8 bases and J dropped 1 base, with 9 bases sitting between them. The CDR3 contains 13 residues. CDR3 region: CASNQGNTGELFF. The CDR3 nucleotides read TGTGCCAGTAATCAGGGGAACACCGGGGAGCTGTTTTTT.